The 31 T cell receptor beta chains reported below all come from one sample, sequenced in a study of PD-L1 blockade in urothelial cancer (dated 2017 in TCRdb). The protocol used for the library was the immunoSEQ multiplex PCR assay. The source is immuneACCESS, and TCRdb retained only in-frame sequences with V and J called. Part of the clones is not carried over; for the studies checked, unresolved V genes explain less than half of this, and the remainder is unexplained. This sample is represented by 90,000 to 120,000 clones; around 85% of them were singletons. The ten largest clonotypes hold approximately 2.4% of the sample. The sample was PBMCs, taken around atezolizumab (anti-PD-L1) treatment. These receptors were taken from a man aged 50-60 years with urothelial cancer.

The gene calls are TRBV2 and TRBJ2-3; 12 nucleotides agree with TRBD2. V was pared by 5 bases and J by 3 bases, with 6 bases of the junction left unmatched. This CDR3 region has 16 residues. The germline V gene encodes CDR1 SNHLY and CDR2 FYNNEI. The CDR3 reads CASSWASGRATDTQYF. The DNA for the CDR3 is TGTGCCAGCAGTTGGGCTAGCGGGAGGGCAACAGATACGCAGTATTTT.

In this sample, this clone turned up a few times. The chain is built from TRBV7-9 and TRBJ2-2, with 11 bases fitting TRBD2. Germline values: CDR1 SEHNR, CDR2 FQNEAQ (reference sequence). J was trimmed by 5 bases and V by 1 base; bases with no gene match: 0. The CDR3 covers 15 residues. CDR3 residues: CASSLGTSGTGELFF. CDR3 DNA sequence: TGTGCCAGCAGCTTAGGGACTAGCGGGACCGGGGAGCTGTTTTTT.

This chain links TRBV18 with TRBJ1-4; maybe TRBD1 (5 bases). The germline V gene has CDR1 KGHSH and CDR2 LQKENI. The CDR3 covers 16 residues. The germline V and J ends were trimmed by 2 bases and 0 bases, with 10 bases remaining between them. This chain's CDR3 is CASSPNRIATNEKLFF. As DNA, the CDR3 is TGTGCCAGCTCACCAAACAGGATCGCAACTAATGAAAAACTGTTTTTT.

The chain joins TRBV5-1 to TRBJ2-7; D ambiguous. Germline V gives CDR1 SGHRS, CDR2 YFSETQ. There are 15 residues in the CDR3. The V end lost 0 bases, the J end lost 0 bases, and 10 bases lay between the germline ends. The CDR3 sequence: CASSLGHLSSYEQYF. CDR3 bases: TGCGCCAGCAGCTTGGGACACCTGAGCTCCTACGAGCAGTACTTC.

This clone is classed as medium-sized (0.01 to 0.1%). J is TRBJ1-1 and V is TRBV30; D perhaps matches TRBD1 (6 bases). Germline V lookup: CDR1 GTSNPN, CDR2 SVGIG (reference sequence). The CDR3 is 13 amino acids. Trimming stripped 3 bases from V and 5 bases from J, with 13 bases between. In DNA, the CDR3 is TGTGCCTGGAGATTAGGGGGATGGACTGAAGCTTTCTTT. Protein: CAWRLGGWTEAFF.

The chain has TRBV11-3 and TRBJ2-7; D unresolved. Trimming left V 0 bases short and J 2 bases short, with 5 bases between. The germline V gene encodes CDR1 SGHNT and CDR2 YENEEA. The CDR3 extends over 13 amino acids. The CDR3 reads CASSLDRTYEQYF. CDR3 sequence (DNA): TGTGCCAGCAGCTTAGACCGTACCTACGAGCAGTACTTC.

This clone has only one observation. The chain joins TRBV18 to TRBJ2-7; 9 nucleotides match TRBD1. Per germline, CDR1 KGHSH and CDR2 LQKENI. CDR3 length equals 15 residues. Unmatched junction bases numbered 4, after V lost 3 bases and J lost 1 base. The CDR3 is CASSPPGTGSYEQYF. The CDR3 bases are TGTGCCAGCTCACCTCCCGGGACAGGGTCCTACGAGCAGTACTTC.

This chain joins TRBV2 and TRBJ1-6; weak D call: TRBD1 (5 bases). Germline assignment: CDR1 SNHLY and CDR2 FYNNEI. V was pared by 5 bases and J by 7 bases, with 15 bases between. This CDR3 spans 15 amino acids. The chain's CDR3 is CASSPRQIGNSPLHF. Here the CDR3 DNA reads TGTGCCAGCAGTCCCCGACAGATAGGGAATTCACCCCTCCACTTT.

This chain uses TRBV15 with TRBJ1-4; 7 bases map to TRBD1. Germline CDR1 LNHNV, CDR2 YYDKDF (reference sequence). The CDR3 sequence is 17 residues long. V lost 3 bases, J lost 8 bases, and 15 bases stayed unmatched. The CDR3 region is CATSSDRQGGGSEKLFF. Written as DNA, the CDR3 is TGTGCCACCAGCAGTGACAGACAGGGAGGAGGAAGCGAAAAACTGTTTTTT. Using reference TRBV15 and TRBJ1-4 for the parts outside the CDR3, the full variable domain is DAMVIQNPRYQVTQFGKPVTLSCSQTLNHNVMYWYQQKSSQAPKLLFHYYDKDFNNEADTPDNFQSRRPNTSFCFLDIRSPGLGDTAMYLCATSSDRQGGGSEKLFFGSGTQLSVL.

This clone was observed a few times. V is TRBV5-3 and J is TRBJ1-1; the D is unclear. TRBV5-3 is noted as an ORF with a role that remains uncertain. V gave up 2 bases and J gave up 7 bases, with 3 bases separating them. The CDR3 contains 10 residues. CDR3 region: CARSFFEAFF. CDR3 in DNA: TGTGCCAGAAGCTTCTTTGAAGCTTTCTTT.

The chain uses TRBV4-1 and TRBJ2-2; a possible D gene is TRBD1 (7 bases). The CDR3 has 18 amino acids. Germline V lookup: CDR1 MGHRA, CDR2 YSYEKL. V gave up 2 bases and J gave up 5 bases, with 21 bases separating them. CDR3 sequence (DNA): TGCGCCAGCAGCCAAAAACAGGGGAAGGGGACTTTTACCGGGGAGCTGTTTTTT. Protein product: CASSQKQGKGTFTGELFF.

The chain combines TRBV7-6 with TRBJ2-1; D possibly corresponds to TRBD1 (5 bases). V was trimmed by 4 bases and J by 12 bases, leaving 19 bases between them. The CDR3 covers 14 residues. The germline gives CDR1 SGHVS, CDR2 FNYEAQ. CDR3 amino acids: CASSSSTQPGWQFF. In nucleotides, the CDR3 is TGTGCCAGCAGCTCGTCCACGCAACCAGGGTGGCAGTTCTTC.

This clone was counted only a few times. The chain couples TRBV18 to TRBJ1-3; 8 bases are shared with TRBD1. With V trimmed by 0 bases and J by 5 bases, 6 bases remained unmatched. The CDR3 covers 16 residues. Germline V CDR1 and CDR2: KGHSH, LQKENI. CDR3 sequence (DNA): TGTGCCAGCTCACCACCTTCAGGGGGCCTTCGAAACACCATATATTTT. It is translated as CASSPPSGGLRNTIYF.

Here the CDR3 reads CASSEAGSGNTIYF. CDR3 coding DNA: TGTGCCAGCAGTGAGGCAGGCTCTGGAAACACCATATATTTT. The V gene is TRBV6-1, the J gene TRBJ1-3; D remains unclear. The germline V gene has CDR1 MNHNS and CDR2 SASEGT. The CDR3 runs 14 residues. The V end lost 3 bases, the J end lost 0 bases, and 6 bases lay between the germline ends.

The DNA of the CDR3 is TGTGCCAGCGGAGTAGCTAACTATGGCTACACCTTC. Residues: CASGVANYGYTF. V usage is TRBV2 and J usage is TRBJ1-2, with D unresolved. CDR1 is SNHLY, CDR2 FYNNEI, per germline. Trimming removed 8 bases from V and 0 bases from J, with 7 bases in between. The CDR3 spans 12 residues.

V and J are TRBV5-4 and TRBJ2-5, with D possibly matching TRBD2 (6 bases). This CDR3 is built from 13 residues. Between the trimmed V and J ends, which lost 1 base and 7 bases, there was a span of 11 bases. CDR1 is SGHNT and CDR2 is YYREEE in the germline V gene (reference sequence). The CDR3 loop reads CASSLWRGRTQYF. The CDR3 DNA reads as TGTGCCAGCAGCTTGTGGAGGGGACGGACCCAGTACTTC.

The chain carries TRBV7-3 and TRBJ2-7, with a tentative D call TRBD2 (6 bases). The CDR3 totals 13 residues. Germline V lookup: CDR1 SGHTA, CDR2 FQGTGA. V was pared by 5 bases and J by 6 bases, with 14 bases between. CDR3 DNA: TGTGCCAGCAGCCCGTCCGGGAGCCGCGAGCAGTACTTC. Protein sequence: CASSPSGSREQYF.

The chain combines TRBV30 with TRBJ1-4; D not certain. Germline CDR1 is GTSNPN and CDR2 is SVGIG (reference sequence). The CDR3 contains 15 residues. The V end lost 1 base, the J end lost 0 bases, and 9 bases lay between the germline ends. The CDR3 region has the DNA TGTGCCTGGAGTGCTCACAAAGCAACTAATGAAAAACTGTTTTTT. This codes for CAWSAHKATNEKLFF. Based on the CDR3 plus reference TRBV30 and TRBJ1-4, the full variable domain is SQTIHQWPATLVQPVGSPLSLECTVEGTSNPNLYWYRQAAGRGLQLLFYSVGIGQISSEVPQNLSASRPQDRQFILSSKKLLLSDSGFYLCAWSAHKATNEKLFFGSGTQLSVL.

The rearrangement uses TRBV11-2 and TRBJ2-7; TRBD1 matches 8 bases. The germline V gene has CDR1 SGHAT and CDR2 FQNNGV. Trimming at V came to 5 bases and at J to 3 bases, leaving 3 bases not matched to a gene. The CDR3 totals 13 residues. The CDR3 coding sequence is TGTGCCAGCAGCCGGACAGGGCGCTACGAGCAGTACTTC. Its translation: CASSRTGRYEQYF.

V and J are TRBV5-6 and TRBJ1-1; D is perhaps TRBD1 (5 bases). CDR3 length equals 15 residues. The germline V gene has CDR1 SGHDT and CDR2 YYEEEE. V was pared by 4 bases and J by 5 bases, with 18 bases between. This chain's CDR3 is CASSPVRDWFTEAFF. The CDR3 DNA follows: TGTGCCAGCAGCCCAGTCAGGGACTGGTTTACTGAAGCTTTCTTT.

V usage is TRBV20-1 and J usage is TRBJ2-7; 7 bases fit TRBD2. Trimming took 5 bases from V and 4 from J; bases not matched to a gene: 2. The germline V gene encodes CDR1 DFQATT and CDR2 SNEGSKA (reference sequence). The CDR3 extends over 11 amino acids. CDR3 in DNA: TGCAGTGCTGGGGACTATTACGAGCAGTACTTC. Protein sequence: CSAGDYYEQYF.

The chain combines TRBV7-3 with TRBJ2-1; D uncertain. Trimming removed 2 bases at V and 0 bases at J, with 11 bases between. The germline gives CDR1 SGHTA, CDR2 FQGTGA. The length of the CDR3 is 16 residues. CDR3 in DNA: TGTGCCAGCAGCTTATCAGGCGCAAACTCCTACAATGAGCAGTTCTTC. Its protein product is CASSLSGANSYNEQFF. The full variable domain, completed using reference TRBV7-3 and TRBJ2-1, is GAGVSQTPSNKVTEKGKYVELRCDPISGHTALYWYRQSLGQGPEFLIYFQGTGAADDSGLPNDRFFAVRPEGSVSTLKIQRTERGDSAVYLCASSLSGANSYNEQFFGPGTRLTVL.

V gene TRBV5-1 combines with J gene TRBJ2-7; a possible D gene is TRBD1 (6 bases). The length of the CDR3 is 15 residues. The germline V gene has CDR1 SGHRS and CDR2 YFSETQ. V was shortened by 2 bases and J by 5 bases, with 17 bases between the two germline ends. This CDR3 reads CASSFRTGLGNEQYF. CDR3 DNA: TGCGCCAGCAGCTTTAGAACAGGGTTAGGAAACGAGCAGTACTTC. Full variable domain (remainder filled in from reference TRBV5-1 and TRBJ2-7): KAGVTQTPRYLIKTRGQQVTLSCSPISGHRSVSWYQQTPGQGLQFLFEYFSETQRNKGNFPGRFSGRQFSNSRSEMNVSTLELGDSALYLCASSFRTGLGNEQYFGPGTRLTVT.

The CDR3: CASSQYGQGNEQFF. The CDR3, as DNA: TGTGCCAGCAGCCAATACGGACAGGGCAATGAGCAGTTCTTC. V is TRBV16 and J is TRBJ2-1, with 8 positions matching TRBD1. V trimming: 1 base; J trimming: 6 bases; junction bases outside the gene matches: 2. This CDR3 has 14 residues. Germline values: CDR1 KGHSY, CDR2 FQNENV.

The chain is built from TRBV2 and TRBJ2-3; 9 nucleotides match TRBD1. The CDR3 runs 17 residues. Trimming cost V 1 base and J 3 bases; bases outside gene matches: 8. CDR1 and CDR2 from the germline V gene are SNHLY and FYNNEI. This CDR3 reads CASSEGGTGTGTDTQYF. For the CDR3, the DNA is TGTGCCAGCAGTGAAGGGGGGACCGGGACAGGGACAGATACGCAGTATTTT.

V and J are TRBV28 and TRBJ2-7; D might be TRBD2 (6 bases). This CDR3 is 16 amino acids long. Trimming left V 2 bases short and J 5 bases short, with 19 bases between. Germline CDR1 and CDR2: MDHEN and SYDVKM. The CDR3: CASSLTWAGDFDEQYF. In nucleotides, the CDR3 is TGTGCCAGCAGTTTAACGTGGGCTGGGGACTTCGACGAGCAGTACTTC.

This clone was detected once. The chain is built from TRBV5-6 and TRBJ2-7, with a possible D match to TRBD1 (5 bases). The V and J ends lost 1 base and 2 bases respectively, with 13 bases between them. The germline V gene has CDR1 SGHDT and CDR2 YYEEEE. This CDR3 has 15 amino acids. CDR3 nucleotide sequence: TGTGCCAGCAGCTTGAAATTTAGGGGTCCCTACGAGCAGTACTTC. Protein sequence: CASSLKFRGPYEQYF. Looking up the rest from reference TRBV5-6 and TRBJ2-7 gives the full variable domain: DAGVTQSPTHLIKTRGQQVTLRCSPKSGHDTVSWYQQALGQGPQFIFQYYEEEERQRGNFPDRFSGHQFPNYSSELNVNALLLGDSALYLCASSLKFRGPYEQYFGPGTRLTVT.

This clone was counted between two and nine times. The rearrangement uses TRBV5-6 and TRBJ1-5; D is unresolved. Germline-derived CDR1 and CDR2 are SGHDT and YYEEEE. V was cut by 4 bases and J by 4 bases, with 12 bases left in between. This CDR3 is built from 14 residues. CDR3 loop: CASSLGDINQPQHF. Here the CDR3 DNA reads TGTGCCAGCAGCCTGGGAGACATTAATCAGCCCCAGCATTTT.

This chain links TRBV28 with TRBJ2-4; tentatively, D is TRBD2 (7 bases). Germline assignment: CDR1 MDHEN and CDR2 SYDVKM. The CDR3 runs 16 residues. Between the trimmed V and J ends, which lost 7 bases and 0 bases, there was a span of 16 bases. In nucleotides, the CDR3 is TGTGCCAGCACCCCTCGGGGGGCCGGAGCCAAAAACATTCAGTACTTC. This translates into CASTPRGAGAKNIQYF.

Written as DNA, the CDR3 is TGTGCCAGCAGCCCGGTTGGGAGGGAAGATACGCAGTATTTT. It yields the protein CASSPVGREDTQYF. The chain uses TRBV27 and TRBJ2-3; TRBD2 matches at 7 bases. The CDR3 length is 14 residues. The J segment lost 5 bases and the V segment lost 6 bases, leaving 8 bases of the junction unmatched. Per germline, CDR1 MNHEY and CDR2 SMNVEV (reference sequence).

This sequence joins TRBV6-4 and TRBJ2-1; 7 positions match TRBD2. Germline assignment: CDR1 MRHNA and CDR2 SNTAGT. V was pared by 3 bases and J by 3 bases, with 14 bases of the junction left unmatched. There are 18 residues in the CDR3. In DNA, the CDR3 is TGTGCCAGCAGTGAAGAAGGGGTGGGTCTAGCGGACTACAATGAGCAGTTCTTC. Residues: CASSEEGVGLADYNEQFF.